These 8 T cell receptor beta chains share one sample of origin, sequenced in a study of CD8+ T cells in alopecia areata. Researchers sorted pooled cutaneous lymph node cells on the basis of CD4, CD8alpha, NKG2D, NKG2ACE and other markers. Following extraction, RNA underwent reverse transcription to cDNA, which served as the sequencing template. Data came from immunoSEQ multiplex PCR; TCRdb stores just in-frame clones and leaves some out. Sampling found 290,000 or so clones, none seen once. Input material: CD4+ T cells sorted from a lymph node. Every receptor here comes from a C3H/HeJ mouse with alopecia areata. MHC haplotype here: H2-k.

In this sample, this clone turned up a few times. A much bigger clone sits one base away, suggesting this may be a read error. Genes and germline are mouse. The read halts 4 residues ahead of the CDR3 end, with the missing end drawn from the germline J gene. V usage is TRBV13-3 and J usage is TRBJ1-2; D unresolved. The CDR3 extends over 12 amino acids. The V and J ends lost 2 bases and 2 bases respectively, with 4 bases between them. The V gene's germline CDR1 is NNHDY and CDR2 SYVADS. The covered CDR3 bases are TGTGCCAGCAGTGAACAGAACTCC. Protein sequence: CASSEQNS. The CDR3 in its entirety is CASSEQNSDYTF.

This clone was detected a few times. Genes and germline are mouse. Incomplete CDR3 DNA: TGTGCCAGCGGTGATGCGCCTGGGCAAAAC. Its translation: CASGDAPGQN. The full-length CDR3 reads as CASGDAPGQNTLYF. The chain joins TRBV13-2 to TRBJ2-4; a possible D gene is TRBD2 (5 bases). The read halts 4 residues ahead of the CDR3 end, with the missing end drawn from the germline J gene. CDR3 length: 14 amino acids. The germline V and J ends were trimmed by 0 bases and 3 bases, with 8 bases remaining between them. Germline-derived CDR1 and CDR2 are NNHNN and SYGAGS (reference sequence).

Remarks on this clone: Gene names denote mouse genes. The CDR3 end is not reached by the read, which stops 4 residues before it; the germline J gene fills it in. The V call is TRBV17, the J call TRBJ1-2; 11 bases line up with TRBD1. Germline CDR1 reads MNHDT; CDR2 reads YYDKIL. V shed 6 bases and J 0 bases; nucleotides not matched to a gene: 6. The CDR3 runs 16 residues. CDR3 sequence reads: CASSPGTGGANSDYTF. Incomplete CDR3 DNA: TGTGCTAGCAGCCCCGGGACAGGGGGAGCAAACTCC.

This clone was detected only a few times. The genes and germline here are from mouse. The read gets to within 4 residues of the CDR3 end, and the germline J gene fills in the rest. The chain joins TRBV19 to TRBJ2-7; tentative D call: TRBD1 (5 bases). The CDR3 sequence is 14 residues long. The V gene's germline CDR1 is FNHDT and CDR2 SITEND (reference sequence). Deletions cut 1 base from V and 2 bases from J, with 10 bases between. CDR3 bases read: TGTGCCAGCAGTATACCCAGACAGCCCTAT. It codes for CASSIPRQPY. The complete CDR3 protein is CASSIPRQPYEQYF.

A word on this clone: The genes and germline here are from mouse. The read is 4 residues too short to cover the CDR3 end, so that end is filled in from the germline J gene. The chain combines TRBV31 with TRBJ1-1; D gene uncertain. The CDR3 is 14 amino acids. Germline loops: CDR1 GKSSPN, CDR2 SITVG. Trimming pared 4 bases from V and 0 bases from J, leaving 12 bases between. The CDR3 loop reads CAWTPLGANTEVFF. CDR3 DNA (partial): TGTGCCTGGACCCCCCTAGGTGCAAACACA.

Only a few counts were recorded for this clone. The germline and genes are mouse ones. The read terminates 4 residues ahead of where the CDR3 ends, so the germline J gene completes it. Other nucleotide sequences in the sample specify the same CDR3. The chain is built from TRBV13-3 and TRBJ2-5; tentatively, D is TRBD1 (6 bases). CDR3 length: 15 amino acids. The V end lost 5 bases, the J end lost 0 bases, and 13 bases lay between the germline ends. Germline-derived CDR1 and CDR2 are NNHDY and SYVADS. CDR3 bases read: TGTGCCAGCAGCGGCCGGACAGTTAACCAAGAC. Protein sequence: CASSGRTVNQD. The CDR3 in its entirety is CASSGRTVNQDTQYF.

In the case of this clone: The listed genes are named as in mouse. The DNA ends 4 residues before the CDR3 does, and the rest of the CDR3 is filled in from the germline J gene. This chain links TRBV1 with TRBJ2-1, with D unresolved. The V gene lost 3 bases and the J gene lost 0 bases, with 6 bases spanning the gap. CDR1 and CDR2 from the germline V gene are NSQYPW and LRSPGD (reference sequence). The CDR3 runs 14 residues. The CDR3 protein is CTCSATNNYAEQFF. The sequenced CDR3 bases are TGCACCTGCAGTGCGACAAATAACTATGCT.

Notes on this clone: Any gene name here is a mouse gene name. The CDR3 end lies 4 residues beyond the end of the read and is filled in from the germline J gene. Within the sample, other DNA sequences also encode this same CDR3. The rearrangement joins TRBV13-1 to TRBJ2-3; 10 bases are shared with TRBD2. Germline V lookup: CDR1 NSHNY, CDR2 SYGAGN. V lost 0 bases and J lost 0; bases outside the gene matches: 1. The CDR3 runs 16 residues. The CDR3 reads CASSDGTGGSAETLYF. CDR3 DNA (partial): TGTGCCAGCAGTGATGGGACTGGGGGTAGTGCAGAA.